Following are 24 T cell receptor beta chains from one sample sequenced in a study of shared clonotypes between healthy human individuals. Profiling relied on immunoSEQ multiplex PCR, and the TCRdb table lists in-frame clones only, not all of them. The sample contains under 1,100,000 clones, more than 60% of which appear only once. Sequenced sample: memory CD4+ T cells sorted from blood. The subset is: CD45RA-negative fraction. The receptors derive from a man aged 18-30 years in good health.

The chain carries TRBV7-2 and TRBJ1-4; D perhaps matches TRBD1 (5 bases). Trimming took off 6 bases at V and 8 bases at J, with 19 bases between the two ends. Germline CDR1 reads SGHTA; CDR2 reads FQGNSA. This CDR3 spans 15 amino acids. This CDR3 reads CASSVVRGVEEKLFF. The CDR3 DNA is TGTGCCAGCAGTGTGGTTAGGGGAGTGGAGGAAAAACTGTTTTTT.

About this clone itself: Other DNA sequences in the sample encode the same CDR3. V usage is TRBV7-9 and J usage is TRBJ2-7, with a tentative D call TRBD2 (6 bases). V was trimmed by 5 bases and J by 4 bases, leaving 15 bases between them. The CDR3 consists of 14 residues. Germline values: CDR1 SEHNR, CDR2 FQNEAQ (reference sequence). CDR3 sequence reads: CASSPRDSSYEQYF. CDR3 nucleotides: TGTGCCAGCAGCCCTAGGGACTCCAGTTACGAGCAGTACTTC.

This clone has more than one count but fewer than ten. The V gene is TRBV4-1, the J gene TRBJ2-1; TRBD1 matches 9 bases. The CDR3 extends over 17 amino acids. Germline values: CDR1 MGHRA, CDR2 YSYEKL. V trimming: 5 bases; J trimming: 7 bases; junction bases outside the gene matches: 15. The CDR3 region is CASSERGGGTGLNEQFF. In nucleotides, the CDR3 is TGCGCCAGCAGCGAAAGAGGAGGCGGGACAGGGCTAAATGAGCAGTTCTTC.

The chain has TRBV2 and TRBJ2-3; 11 nucleotides match TRBD2. Unmatched junction bases numbered 7, after V lost 5 bases and J lost 3 bases. Germline assignment: CDR1 SNHLY and CDR2 FYNNEI. The CDR3 has 16 amino acids. CDR3 sequence: CASSQLAGGQTDTQYF. CDR3 coding DNA: TGTGCCAGCAGTCAATTAGCGGGGGGGCAGACAGATACGCAGTATTTT. Using reference TRBV2 and TRBJ2-3 for the parts outside the CDR3, the full variable domain is EPEVTQTPSHQVTQMGQEVILRCVPISNHLYFYWYRQILGQKVEFLVSFYNNEISEKSEIFDDQFSVERPDGSNFTLKIRSTKLEDSAMYFCASSQLAGGQTDTQYFGPGTRLTVL.

The chain has TRBV5-1 and TRBJ2-7; 8 bases are shared with TRBD2. The CDR3 is 15 amino acids. V trimming: 4 bases; J trimming: 4 bases; junction bases outside the gene matches: 10. Germline-derived CDR1 and CDR2 are SGHRS and YFSETQ. As DNA, the CDR3 is TGCGCCAGCAGCCGAGCAAGCGGGGGCGGGTACGAGCAGTACTTC. As protein: CASSRASGGGYEQYF.

With respect to this clone: Within the sample, other DNA sequences also encode this same CDR3. The V call is TRBV15, the J call TRBJ2-5; D call uncertain. The CDR3 has 13 residues. Germline V gene lookup returns CDR1 LNHNV and CDR2 YYDKDF (reference sequence). Trimming removed 0 bases at V and 3 bases at J, with 5 bases between. In DNA form, the CDR3 reads TGTGCCACCAGCAGAGACAGAAAAGAGACCCAGTACTTC. Amino acids: CATSRDRKETQYF.

The chain links TRBV7-9 to TRBJ1-1; D is undetermined. This CDR3 has 15 residues. Germline V gene lookup returns CDR1 SEHNR and CDR2 FQNEAQ (reference sequence). Deletions cut 4 bases from V and 1 base from J, with 13 bases between. The CDR3 DNA sequence: TGTGCCAGCAGCTCCTACATGTTCGGGAACACTGAAGCTTTCTTT. Amino acid sequence: CASSSYMFGNTEAFF.

The J gene is TRBJ2-7, the V gene TRBV1. TRBV1 is a pseudogene locus. The length of the CDR3 is 17 residues. CDR3 DNA: TGCACCAGCAGCCAAGAAACCGGGGCCCAGCAAGGCTACGAGCAGTACTTC. This gives the protein CTSSQETGAQQGYEQYF.

This clone was seen at least ten times. The chain recombines TRBV4-3 with TRBJ1-6, with 9 bases that match TRBD1. This CDR3 comprises 15 residues. CDR1 is LGHNA and CDR2 is YSLEER in the germline V gene. V lost 4 bases, J lost 5 bases, and 3 bases stayed unmatched. The CDR3 spells CASSRDRGDNSPLHF. In DNA, the CDR3 is TGCGCCAGCAGCCGCGACAGGGGGGATAATTCACCCCTCCACTTT.

In its sample, this clone was seen once. This chain links TRBV6-5 with TRBJ2-5; weak D call: TRBD2 (5 bases). The CDR3 consists of 15 residues. Trimming left V 2 bases short and J 2 bases short, with 12 bases between. Looked up from germline, CDR1 is MNHEY and CDR2 is SVGAGI. The CDR3 is CASSYAESGQETQYF. The CDR3 DNA reads as TGTGCCAGCAGTTACGCAGAGTCGGGGCAAGAGACCCAGTACTTC.

The CDR3 spells CATSRDLGPGGNTIYF. For the CDR3, the DNA is TGTGCCACCAGCAGAGATCTCGGGCCTGGGGGGAACACCATATATTTT. The rearrangement joins TRBV15 to TRBJ1-3, with D perhaps TRBD1 (5 bases). This CDR3 spans 16 amino acids. Germline V gene lookup returns CDR1 LNHNV and CDR2 YYDKDF (reference sequence). V lost 0 bases, J lost 7 bases, and 16 bases lay in between.

This clone showed up just once. This chain joins TRBV19 and TRBJ1-5; no definite D call. CDR1 LNHDA and CDR2 SQIVND come from the germline V gene (reference sequence). The CDR3 runs to 12 residues. The V end was cut by 6 bases, the J end by 3 bases, with 6 bases between. The CDR3 loop is CASRSHNQPQHF. CDR3 coding DNA: TGTGCCAGTAGGAGCCACAATCAGCCCCAGCATTTT.

This chain joins TRBV6-1 and TRBJ2-7, with 10 bases identical to TRBD2. The V and J ends lost 5 bases and 4 bases, in that order; junction bases with no gene match: 5. The germline CDR1 and CDR2 sequences are MNHNS and SASEGT. This CDR3 is 14 amino acids long. The CDR3 DNA is TGTGCCAGCAGTAGTTCTAGCGGGAGTTACGAGCAGTACTTC. The encoded protein is CASSSSSGSYEQYF.

V usage is TRBV6-5 and J usage is TRBJ2-5; D call uncertain. The CDR3 contains 13 residues. V lost 7 bases, J lost 5 bases, and 14 bases lay in between. Germline-derived CDR1 and CDR2 are MNHEY and SVGAGI. CDR3 DNA: TGTGCCAGCACCAAGGCTGGGGTGGAGACCCAGTACTTC. Its protein is CASTKAGVETQYF.

The rearrangement uses TRBV11-3 and TRBJ2-6; D is uncertain. The length of the CDR3 is 15 residues. Looked up from germline, CDR1 is SGHNT and CDR2 is YENEEA. The V end was cut by 7 bases, the J end by 0 bases, with 10 bases between. CDR3 in DNA: TGTGCCAGCATGATTGGTGGCTCTGGGGCCAACGTCCTGACTTTC. It encodes CASMIGGSGANVLTF.

About this clone: This specimen includes other DNA sequences encoding the same CDR3. The chain uses TRBV19 and TRBJ2-7, with D hard to call. CDR1 and CDR2 from the germline V gene are LNHDA and SQIVND (reference sequence). Trimming took 3 bases from V and 0 from J, leaving 9 bases between them. This CDR3 is built from 14 residues. The CDR3 DNA reads as TGTGCCAGTAGTATTGGGGTTAGCTCCTACGAGCAGTACTTC. It codes for CASSIGVSSYEQYF.

The rearrangement links TRBV4-2 to TRBJ1-3; D is unresolved. Per the germline V gene, CDR1 is LGHNA and CDR2 is YNFKEQ. The CDR3 contains 17 residues. V shed 0 bases and J shed 3 bases, with 15 bases lying between them. This chain's CDR3 is CASSQEAIDDGGNTIYF. The CDR3 DNA sequence: TGTGCCAGCAGCCAAGAAGCAATTGATGACGGTGGAAACACCATATATTTT.

On this clone itself: This specimen includes other DNA sequences encoding the same CDR3. The rearrangement uses TRBV2 and TRBJ2-5; D remains unclear. Per germline, CDR1 SNHLY and CDR2 FYNNEI. V was trimmed by 4 bases and J by 4 bases, leaving 4 bases between them. This CDR3 region has 11 residues. Written as DNA, the CDR3 is TGTGCCAGCAGTGTCTTAGAGACCCAGTACTTC. The encoded protein is CASSVLETQYF.

Notes on this clone: This clone may be a read error of a much larger clone one base away. Different DNA sequences within this sample yield the same CDR3. V usage is TRBV5-8 and J usage is TRBJ2-5; no clear D gene. The CDR3 is 11 amino acids. Trimming took off 0 bases at V and 3 bases at J, with 0 bases between the two ends. The V gene's germline CDR1 is SGHTS and CDR2 YDEGEE. The CDR3 spells CASSLEETQYF. The DNA for the CDR3 is TGTGCCAGCAGCTTGGAAGAGACCCAGTACTTC.

The chain recombines TRBV2 with TRBJ2-3; 9 nucleotides match TRBD2. The CDR3 has 15 amino acids. The germline CDR1 and CDR2 sequences are SNHLY and FYNNEI. V dropped 3 bases and J dropped 3; count of bases not matched to a gene: 4. The CDR3 bases are TGTGCCAGCAGTGAGGGGCTAGCGGGAACAGATACGCAGTATTTT. It codes for CASSEGLAGTDTQYF.

V usage is TRBV28 and J usage is TRBJ2-2; 8 nucleotides line up with TRBD2. The CDR3 consists of 15 residues. CDR1 MDHEN and CDR2 SYDVKM come from the germline V gene. Trimming removed 6 bases from V and 5 bases from J; junction bases left unmatched: 8. CDR3 loop: CASSSGGPGTGELFF. In nucleotides, the CDR3 is TGTGCCAGCAGCTCGGGGGGGCCGGGAACCGGGGAGCTGTTTTTT.

This chain links TRBV5-5 with TRBJ1-2; D is unresolved. CDR3 size: 14 residues. Trimming stripped 0 bases from V and 2 bases from J, with 8 bases between. In germline, CDR1 is SGHKS, CDR2 YYEKEE (reference sequence). The CDR3 spells CASSLVIENYGYTF. The CDR3 DNA reads as TGTGCCAGCAGCTTGGTAATAGAGAACTATGGCTACACCTTC. Full variable domain (rest looked up from reference TRBV5-5 and TRBJ1-2): DAGVTQSPTHLIKTRGQQVTLRCSPISGHKSVSWYQQVLGQGPQFIFQYYEKEERGRGNFPDRFSARQFPNYSSELNVNALLLGDSALYLCASSLVIENYGYTFGSGTRLTVV.

The chain links TRBV11-2 to TRBJ2-6, with D possibly TRBD1 on 6 matching bases. The CDR3 loop spans 17 amino acids. V was trimmed by 5 bases and J by 0 bases, leaving 14 bases between them. Germline V gene data show CDR1 as SGHAT and CDR2 as FQNNGV. The CDR3 bases are TGTGCCAGCAGCCCGCGACAGGTGTTCTCTGGGGCCAACGTCCTGACTTTC. It encodes CASSPRQVFSGANVLTF.

This chain links TRBV6-1 with TRBJ2-7; D assignment may be TRBD1 or TRBD2 (5 bases each). V gave up 4 bases and J gave up 0 bases, with 16 bases separating them. This CDR3 has 16 residues. CDR1 is MNHNS and CDR2 is SASEGT in the germline V gene. Here the CDR3 reads CASSGLGGGSSYEQYF. CDR3 nucleotides: TGTGCCAGCAGTGGTTTAGGTGGGGGAAGCTCCTACGAGCAGTACTTC.